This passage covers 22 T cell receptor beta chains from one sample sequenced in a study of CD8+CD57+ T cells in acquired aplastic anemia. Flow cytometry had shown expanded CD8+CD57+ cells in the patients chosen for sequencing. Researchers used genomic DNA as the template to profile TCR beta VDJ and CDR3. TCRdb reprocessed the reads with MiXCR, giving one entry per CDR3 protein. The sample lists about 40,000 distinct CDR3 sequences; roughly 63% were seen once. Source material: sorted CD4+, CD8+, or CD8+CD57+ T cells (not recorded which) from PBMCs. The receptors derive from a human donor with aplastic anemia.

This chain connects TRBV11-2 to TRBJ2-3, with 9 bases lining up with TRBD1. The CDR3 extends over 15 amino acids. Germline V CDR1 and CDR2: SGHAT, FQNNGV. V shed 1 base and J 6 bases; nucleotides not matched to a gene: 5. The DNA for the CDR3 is TGTGCCAGCAGCTTAGTGGGGACAGGGCCTGATACGCAGTATTTT. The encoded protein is CASSLVGTGPDTQYF.

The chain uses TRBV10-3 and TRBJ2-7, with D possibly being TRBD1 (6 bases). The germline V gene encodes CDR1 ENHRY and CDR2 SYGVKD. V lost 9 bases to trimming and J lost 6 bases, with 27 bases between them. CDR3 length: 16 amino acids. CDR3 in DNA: TGTGCCATTGCAACGGACACCGACAGGAACTTTGGCGAGCAGTACTTC. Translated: CAIATDTDRNFGEQYF.

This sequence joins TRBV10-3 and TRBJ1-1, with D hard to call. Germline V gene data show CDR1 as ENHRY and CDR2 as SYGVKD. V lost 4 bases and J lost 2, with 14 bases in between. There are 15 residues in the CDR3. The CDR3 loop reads CAISGAGQDNTEAFF. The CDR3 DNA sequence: TGTGCCATCAGTGGTGCGGGTCAGGACAACACTGAAGCTTTCTTT.

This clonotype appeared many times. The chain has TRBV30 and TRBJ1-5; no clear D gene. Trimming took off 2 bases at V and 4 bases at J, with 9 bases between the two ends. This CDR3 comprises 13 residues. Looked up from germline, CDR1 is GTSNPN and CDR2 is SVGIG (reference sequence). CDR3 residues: CAWSPDGNQPQHF. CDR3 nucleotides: TGTGCCTGGAGTCCGGACGGGAATCAGCCCCAGCATTTT.

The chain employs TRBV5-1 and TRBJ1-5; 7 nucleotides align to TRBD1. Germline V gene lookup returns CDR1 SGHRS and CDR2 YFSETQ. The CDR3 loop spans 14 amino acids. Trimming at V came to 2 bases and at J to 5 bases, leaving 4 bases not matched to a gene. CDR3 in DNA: TGCGCCAGCAGCTTAGGAGGGGGCCATCAGCCCCAGCATTTT. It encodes CASSLGGGHQPQHF.

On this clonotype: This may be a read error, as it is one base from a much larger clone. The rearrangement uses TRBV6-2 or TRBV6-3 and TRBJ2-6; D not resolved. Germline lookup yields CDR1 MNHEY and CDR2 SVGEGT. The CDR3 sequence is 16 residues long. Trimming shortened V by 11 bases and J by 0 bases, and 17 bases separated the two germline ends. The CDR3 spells CARHGQDLSGANVLTF. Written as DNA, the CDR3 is TGTGCCCGCCATGGGCAGGACCTCTCTGGGGCCAACGTCCTGACTTTC.

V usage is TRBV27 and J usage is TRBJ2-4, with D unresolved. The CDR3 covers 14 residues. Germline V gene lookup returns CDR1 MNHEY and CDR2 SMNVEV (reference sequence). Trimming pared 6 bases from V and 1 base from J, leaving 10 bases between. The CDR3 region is CASSLRSAKNIQYF. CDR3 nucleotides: TGTGCCAGCAGCCTCAGGTCGGCCAAAAACATTCAGTACTTC.

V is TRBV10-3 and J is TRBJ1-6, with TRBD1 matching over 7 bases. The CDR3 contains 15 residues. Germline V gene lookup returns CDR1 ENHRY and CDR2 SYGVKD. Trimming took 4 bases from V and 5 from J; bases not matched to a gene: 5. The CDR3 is CAISAGTANNSPLHF. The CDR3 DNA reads TGTGCCATCAGTGCCGGGACAGCGAATAATTCACCCCTCCACTTT.

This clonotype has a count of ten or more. CDR3 sequence: CASILQETQYF. The CDR3 DNA sequence: TGTGCCAGCATCCTACAAGAGACCCAGTACTTC. The chain carries TRBV2 and TRBJ2-5; D is undetermined. This CDR3 is built from 11 residues. The germline V and J ends were trimmed by 7 bases and 2 bases, with 5 bases remaining between them. Germline assignment: CDR1 SNHLY and CDR2 FYNNEI. The variable domain in full, with the rest retrieved from reference TRBV2 and TRBJ2-5, is EPEVTQTPSHQVTQMGQEVILRCVPISNHLYFYWYRQILGQKVEFLVSFYNNEISEKSEIFDDQFSVERPDGSNFTLKIRSTKLEDSAMYFCASILQETQYFGPGTRLLVL.

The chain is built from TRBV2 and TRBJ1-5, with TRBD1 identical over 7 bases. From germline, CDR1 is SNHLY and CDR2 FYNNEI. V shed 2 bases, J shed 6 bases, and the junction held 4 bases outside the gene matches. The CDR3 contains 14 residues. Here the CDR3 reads CASSERSGGQPQHF. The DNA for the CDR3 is TGTGCCAGCAGTGAAAGGTCAGGGGGTCAGCCCCAGCATTTT.

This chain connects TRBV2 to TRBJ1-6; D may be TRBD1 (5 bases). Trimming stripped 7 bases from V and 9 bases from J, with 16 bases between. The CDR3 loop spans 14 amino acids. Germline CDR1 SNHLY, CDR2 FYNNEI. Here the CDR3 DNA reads TGTGCCAGCATCGGGACCTCACCGATTTCACCCCTCCACTTT. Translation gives CASIGTSPISPLHF.

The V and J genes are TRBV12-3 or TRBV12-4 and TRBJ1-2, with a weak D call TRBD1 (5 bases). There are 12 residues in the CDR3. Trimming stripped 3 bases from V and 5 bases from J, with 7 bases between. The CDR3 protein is CASSLGQYGYTF. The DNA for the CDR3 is TGTGCCAGCAGTTTGGGGCAGTATGGCTACACCTTC.

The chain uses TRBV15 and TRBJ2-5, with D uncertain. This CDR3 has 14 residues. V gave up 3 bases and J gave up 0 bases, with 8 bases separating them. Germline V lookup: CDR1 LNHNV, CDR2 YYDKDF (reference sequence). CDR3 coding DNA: TGTGCCACCAGCAGTGACCAGTACCAAGAGACCCAGTACTTC. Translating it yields CATSSDQYQETQYF.

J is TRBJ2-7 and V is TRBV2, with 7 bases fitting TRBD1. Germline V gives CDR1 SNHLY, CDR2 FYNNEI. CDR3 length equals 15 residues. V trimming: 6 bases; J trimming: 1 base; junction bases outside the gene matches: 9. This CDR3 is CASSLETGESYEQYF. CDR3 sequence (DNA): TGTGCCAGCAGCTTGGAAACAGGGGAATCCTACGAGCAGTACTTC.

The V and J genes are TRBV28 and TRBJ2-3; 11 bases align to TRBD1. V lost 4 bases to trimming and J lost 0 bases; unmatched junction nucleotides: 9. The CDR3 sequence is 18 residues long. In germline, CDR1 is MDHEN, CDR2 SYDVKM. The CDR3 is CASSSTGTGGGSTDTQYF. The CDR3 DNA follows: TGTGCCAGCAGTTCTACCGGGACAGGGGGGGGGAGCACAGATACGCAGTATTTT.

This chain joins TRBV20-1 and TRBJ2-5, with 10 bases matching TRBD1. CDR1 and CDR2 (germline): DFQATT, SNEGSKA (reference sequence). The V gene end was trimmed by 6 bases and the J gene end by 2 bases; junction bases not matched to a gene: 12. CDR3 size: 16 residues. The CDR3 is CSASSLGQGYQETQYF. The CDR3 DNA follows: TGCAGTGCCAGCAGTCTGGGACAGGGGTATCAAGAGACCCAGTACTTC.

The CDR3 DNA is TGTGCCAGCAGTGAAGCCAGCCGTCCCGAGCAGTACTTC. Amino acids: CASSEASRPEQYF. The chain has TRBV2 and TRBJ2-7; D gene uncertain. CDR3 length: 13 amino acids. The V gene lost 0 bases and the J gene lost 6 bases, with 9 bases spanning the gap. Germline V gives CDR1 SNHLY, CDR2 FYNNEI.

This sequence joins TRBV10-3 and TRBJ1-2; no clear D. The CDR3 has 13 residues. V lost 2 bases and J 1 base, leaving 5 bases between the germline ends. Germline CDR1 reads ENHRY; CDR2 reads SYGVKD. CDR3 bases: TGTGCCATCAGTGAGACAGTTAACTATGGCTACACCTTC. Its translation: CAISETVNYGYTF.

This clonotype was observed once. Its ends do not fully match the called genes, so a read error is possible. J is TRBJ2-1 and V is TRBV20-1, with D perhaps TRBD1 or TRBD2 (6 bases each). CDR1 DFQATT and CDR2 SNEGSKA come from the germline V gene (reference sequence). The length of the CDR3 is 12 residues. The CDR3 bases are TGCAGTGCTTACGGGGGCTCCAATGGGCAGTTCTTC. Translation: CSAYGGSNGQFF.

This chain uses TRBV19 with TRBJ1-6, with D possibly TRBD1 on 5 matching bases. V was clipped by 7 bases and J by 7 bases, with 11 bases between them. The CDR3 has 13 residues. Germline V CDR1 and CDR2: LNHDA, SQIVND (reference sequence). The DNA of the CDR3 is TGTGCCAGTAAAGGCAGGGAAAATTCACCCCTCCACTTT. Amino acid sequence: CASKGRENSPLHF. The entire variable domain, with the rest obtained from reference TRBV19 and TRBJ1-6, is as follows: DGGITQSPKYLFRKEGQNVTLSCEQNLNHDAMYWYRQDPGQGLRLIYYSQIVNDFQKGDIAEGYSVSREKKESFPLTVTSAQKNPTAFYLCASKGRENSPLHFGNGTRLTVT.

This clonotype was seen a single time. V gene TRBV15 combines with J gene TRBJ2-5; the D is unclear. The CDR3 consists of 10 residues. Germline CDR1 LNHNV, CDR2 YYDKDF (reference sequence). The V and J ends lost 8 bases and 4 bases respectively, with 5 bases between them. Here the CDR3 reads CATSGETQYF. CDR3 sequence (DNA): TGTGCCACCTCTGGAGAGACCCAGTACTTC.

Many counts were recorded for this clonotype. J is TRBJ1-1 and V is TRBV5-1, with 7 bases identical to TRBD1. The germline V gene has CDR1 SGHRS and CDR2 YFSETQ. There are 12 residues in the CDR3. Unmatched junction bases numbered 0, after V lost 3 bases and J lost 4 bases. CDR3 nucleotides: TGCGCCAGCAGCTCAGGGGGCACTGAAGCTTTCTTT. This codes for CASSSGGTEAFF.